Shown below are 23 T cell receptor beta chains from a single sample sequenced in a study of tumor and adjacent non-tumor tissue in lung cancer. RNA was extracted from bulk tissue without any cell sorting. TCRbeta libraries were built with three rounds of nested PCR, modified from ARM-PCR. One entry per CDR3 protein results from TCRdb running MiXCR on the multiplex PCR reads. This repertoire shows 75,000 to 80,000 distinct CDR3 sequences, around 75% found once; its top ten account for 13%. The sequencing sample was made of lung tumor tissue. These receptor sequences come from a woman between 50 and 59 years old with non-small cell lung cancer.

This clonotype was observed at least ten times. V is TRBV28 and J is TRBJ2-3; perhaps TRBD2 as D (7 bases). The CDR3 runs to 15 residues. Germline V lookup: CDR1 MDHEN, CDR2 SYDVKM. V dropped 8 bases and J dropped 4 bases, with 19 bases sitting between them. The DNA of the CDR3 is TGTGCCAGCCAAAGGGGGAGAGGGAGGGCAGATACGCAGTATTTT. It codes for CASQRGRGRADTQYF.

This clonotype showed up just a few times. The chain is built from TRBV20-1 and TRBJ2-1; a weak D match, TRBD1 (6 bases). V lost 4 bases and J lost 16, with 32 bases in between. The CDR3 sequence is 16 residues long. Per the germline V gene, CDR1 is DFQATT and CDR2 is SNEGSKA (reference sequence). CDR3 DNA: TGCAGTGCTAACCGTCGGGACATCCTCTCCTACAATGAGGAATTCTTC. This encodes CSANRRDILSYNEEFF.

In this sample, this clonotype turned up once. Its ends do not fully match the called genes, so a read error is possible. The CDR3 protein is CASCQDSQGGIQYF. CDR3 coding DNA: TGTGCCAGCTGCCAAGATAGCCAGGGAGGGATCCAGTACTTC. The chain is built from TRBV4-2 and TRBJ2-5, with 7 positions matching TRBD2. Germline V gene lookup returns CDR1 LGHNA and CDR2 YNFKEQ. This CDR3 has 14 residues.

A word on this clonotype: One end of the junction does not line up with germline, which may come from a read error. DNA of the CDR3: TGTGCTAGTGCCGGGCCCCCGGGACAGGAACCCACCGGGGAGTTGTTTTTT. It encodes CASAGPPGQEPTGELFF. This chain uses TRBV12-5 with TRBJ2-2; 8 positions match TRBD1. Looked up from germline, CDR1 is LGHNT and CDR2 is FRNRAP. The CDR3 spans 17 residues.

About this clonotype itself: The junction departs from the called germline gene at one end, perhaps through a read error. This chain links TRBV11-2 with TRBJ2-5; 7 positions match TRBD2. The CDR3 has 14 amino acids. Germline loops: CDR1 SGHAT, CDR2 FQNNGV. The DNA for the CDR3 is TGTGTCAGCAGCTCCGGAGAGACCCGGGAGGCCCAGTACTTC. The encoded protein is CVSSSGETREAQYF. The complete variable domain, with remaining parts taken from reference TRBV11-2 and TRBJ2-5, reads EAGVAQSPRYKIIEKRQSVAFWCNPISGHATLYWYQQILGQGPKLLIQFQNNGVVDDSQLPKDRFSAERLKGVDSTLKIQPAKLEDSAVYLCVSSSGETREAQYFGPGTRLLVL.

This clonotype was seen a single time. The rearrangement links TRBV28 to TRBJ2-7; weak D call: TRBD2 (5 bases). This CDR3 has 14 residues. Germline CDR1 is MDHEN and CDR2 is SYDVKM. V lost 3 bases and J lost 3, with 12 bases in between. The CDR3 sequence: CASSLISGSYEQYF. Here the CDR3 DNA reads TGTGCCAGCAGTTTGATTAGTGGGAGCTACGAGCAGTACTTC.

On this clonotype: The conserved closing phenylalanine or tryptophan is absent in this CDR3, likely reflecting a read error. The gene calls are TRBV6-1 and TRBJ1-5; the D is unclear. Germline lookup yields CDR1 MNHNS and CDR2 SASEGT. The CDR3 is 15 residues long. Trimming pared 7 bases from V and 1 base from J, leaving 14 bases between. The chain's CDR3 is CASTGTSWSNQPQHC. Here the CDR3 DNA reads TGTGCCAGCACTGGTACCTCATGGAGCAATCAGCCCCAGCATTGT.

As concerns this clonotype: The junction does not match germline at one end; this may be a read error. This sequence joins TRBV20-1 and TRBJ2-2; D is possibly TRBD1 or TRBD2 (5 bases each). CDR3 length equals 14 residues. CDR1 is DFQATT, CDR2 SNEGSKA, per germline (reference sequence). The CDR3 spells CSASGAGVHGELFF. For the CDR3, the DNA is TGCAGTGCTAGTGGGGCAGGAGTCCACGGGGAGCTATTTTTT.

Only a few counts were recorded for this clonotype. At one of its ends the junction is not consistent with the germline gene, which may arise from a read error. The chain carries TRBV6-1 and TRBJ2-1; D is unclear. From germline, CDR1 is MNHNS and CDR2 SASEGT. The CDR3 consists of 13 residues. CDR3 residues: CASSEGSYNEQFF. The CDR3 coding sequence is TGTGCCAGCAGTGAAGGGAGCTACAACGAGCAGTTCTTC.

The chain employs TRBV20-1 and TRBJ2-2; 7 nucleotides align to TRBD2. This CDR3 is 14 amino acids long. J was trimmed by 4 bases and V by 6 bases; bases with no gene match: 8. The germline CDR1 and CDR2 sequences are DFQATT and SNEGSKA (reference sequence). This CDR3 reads CSAPSGRATGELFF. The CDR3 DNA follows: TGCAGTGCCCCTAGCGGTAGAGCCACCGGGGAGCTGTTTTTT.

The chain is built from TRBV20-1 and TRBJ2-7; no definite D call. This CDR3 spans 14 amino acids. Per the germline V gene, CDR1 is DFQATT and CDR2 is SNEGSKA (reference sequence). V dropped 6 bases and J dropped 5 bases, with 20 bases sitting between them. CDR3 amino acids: CSAKIRQVAHEQYF. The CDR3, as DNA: TGCAGTGCAAAAATCCGGCAGGTTGCCCACGAGCAGTACTTC.

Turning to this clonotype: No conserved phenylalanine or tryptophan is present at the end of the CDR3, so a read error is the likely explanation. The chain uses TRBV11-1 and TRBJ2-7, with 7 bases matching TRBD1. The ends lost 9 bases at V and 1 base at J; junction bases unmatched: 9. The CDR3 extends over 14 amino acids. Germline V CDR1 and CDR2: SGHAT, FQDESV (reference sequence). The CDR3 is CASSHWDSSYEQYL. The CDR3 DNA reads TGTGCCAGTAGCCACTGGGACAGTTCCTACGAGCAGTACCTC.

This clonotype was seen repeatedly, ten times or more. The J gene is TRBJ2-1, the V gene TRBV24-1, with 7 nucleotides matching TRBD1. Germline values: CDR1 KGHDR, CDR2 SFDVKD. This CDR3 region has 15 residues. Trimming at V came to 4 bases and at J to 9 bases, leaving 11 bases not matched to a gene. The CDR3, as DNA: TGTGCCACCAGTGACCCCTCCTCGACAGGGTCTGAGCAGTTCTTC. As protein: CATSDPSSTGSEQFF.

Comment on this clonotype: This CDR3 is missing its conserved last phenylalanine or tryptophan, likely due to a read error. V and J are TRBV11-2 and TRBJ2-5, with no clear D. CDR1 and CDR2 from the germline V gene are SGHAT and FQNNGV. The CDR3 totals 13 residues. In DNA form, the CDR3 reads TGTACCAGCAGCGACGCAGGCGTAGAGACCCAGTACATC. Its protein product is CTSSDAGVETQYI.

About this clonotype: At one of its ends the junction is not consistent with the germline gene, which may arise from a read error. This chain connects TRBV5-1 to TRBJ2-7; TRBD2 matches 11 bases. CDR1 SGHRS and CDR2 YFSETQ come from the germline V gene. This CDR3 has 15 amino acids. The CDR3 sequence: CASSLETSGSNEQHF. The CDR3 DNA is TGCGCCAGCAGCTTGGAAACTAGCGGGAGCAACGAGCAGCACTTC.

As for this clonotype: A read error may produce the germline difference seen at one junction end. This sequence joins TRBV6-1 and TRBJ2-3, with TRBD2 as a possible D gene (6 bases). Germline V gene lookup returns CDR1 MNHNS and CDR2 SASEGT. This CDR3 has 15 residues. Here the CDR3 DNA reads TGTGCCAGCAGTGAGTCTACTACTAGCACAAATACGCAGTATTTT. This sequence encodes CASSESTTSTNTQYF.

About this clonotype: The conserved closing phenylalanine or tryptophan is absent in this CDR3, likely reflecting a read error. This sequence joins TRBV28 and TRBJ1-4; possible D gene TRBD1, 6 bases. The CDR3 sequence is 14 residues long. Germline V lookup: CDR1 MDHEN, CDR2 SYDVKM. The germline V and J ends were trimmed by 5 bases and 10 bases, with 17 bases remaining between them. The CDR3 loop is CASSPYRVKGKLFL. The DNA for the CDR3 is TGTGCCAGCAGTCCATACAGGGTTAAGGGAAAACTGTTTTTA.

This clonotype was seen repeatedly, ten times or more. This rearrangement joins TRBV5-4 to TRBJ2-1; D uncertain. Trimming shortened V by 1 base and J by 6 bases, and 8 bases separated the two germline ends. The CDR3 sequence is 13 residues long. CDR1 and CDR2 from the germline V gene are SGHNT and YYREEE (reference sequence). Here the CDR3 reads CASSLNYRNEQFF. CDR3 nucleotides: TGTGCCAGCAGCTTGAACTACCGCAATGAGCAGTTCTTC. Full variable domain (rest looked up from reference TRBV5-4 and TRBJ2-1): ETGVTQSPTHLIKTRGQQVTLRCSSQSGHNTVSWYQQALGQGPQFIFQYYREEENGRGNFPPRFSGLQFPNYSSELNVNALELDDSALYLCASSLNYRNEQFFGPGTRLTVL.

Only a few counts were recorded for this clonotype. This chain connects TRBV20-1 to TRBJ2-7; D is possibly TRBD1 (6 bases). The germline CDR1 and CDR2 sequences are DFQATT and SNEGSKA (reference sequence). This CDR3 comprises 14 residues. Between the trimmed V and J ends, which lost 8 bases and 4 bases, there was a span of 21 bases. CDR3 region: CSFTEGQSSYEQYF. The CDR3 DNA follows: TGCAGTTTTACTGAAGGACAGAGCTCGTACGAGCAGTACTTC.

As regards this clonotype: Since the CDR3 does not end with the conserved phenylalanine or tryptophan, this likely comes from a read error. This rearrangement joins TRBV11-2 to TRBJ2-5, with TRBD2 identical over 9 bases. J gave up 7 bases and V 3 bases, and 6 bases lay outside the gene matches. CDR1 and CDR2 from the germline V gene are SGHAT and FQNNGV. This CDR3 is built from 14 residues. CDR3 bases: TGTGCCAGCAGCTTCGCGGGAGGGCCTGTGACCCAGTACCTC. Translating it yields CASSFAGGPVTQYL.

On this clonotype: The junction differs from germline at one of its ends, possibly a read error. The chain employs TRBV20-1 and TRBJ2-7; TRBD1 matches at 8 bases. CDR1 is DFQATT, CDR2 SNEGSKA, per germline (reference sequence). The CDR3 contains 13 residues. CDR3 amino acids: CSAARTGRYEQCF. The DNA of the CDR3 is TGCAGTGCTGCAAGGACAGGGAGGTACGAGCAGTGCTTC.

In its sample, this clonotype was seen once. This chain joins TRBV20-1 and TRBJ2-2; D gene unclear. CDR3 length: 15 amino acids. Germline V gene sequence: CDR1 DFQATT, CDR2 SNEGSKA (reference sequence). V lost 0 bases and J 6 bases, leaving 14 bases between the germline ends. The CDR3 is CSARDIISDAGELFF. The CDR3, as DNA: TGCAGTGCTAGAGATATTATTTCGGACGCCGGGGAGCTGTTTTTT.

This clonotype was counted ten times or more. The CDR3 bases are TGTGCCAGCACCCTGAGGGGGGGCGGTGGGGCCAACGTCCTGACTTTC. It encodes CASTLRGGGGANVLTF. V and J are TRBV12-3 or TRBV12-4 and TRBJ2-6; D perhaps matches TRBD2 (7 bases). The CDR3 loop spans 16 amino acids. The germline V and J ends were trimmed by 7 bases and 3 bases, with 16 bases remaining between them.